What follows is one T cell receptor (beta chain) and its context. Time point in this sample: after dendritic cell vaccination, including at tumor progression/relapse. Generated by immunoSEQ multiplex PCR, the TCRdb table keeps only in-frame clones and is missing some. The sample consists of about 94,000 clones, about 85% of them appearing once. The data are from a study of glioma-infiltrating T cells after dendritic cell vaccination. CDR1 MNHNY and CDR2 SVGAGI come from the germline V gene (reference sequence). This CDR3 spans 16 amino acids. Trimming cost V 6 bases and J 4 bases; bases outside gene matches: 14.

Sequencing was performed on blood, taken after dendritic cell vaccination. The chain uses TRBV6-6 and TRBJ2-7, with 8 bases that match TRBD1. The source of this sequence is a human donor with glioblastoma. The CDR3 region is CASSSSQGQALYEQYF. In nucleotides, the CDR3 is TGTGCCAGCAGCTCATCGCAGGGACAGGCCCTTTACGAGCAGTACTTC.